The next 28 T cell receptor beta chains were all read from a single sample in a study of T cell clonality in common variable immunodeficiency. Sequencing was performed with immunoSEQ multiplex PCR; in TCRdb, only in-frame clones are kept and a portion is missing. This sample carries approximately 38,000 clones and no singletons, and roughly 6% goes to the top ten. Their recognized antigens are unknown. Study conclusions and caveats: Common variable immunodeficiency TCR beta sequences reportedly had fewer deletions and N-nucleotide insertions.

The sample was peripheral blood mononuclear cells. These TCRs come from a human donor with common variable immunodeficiency.

This clone was seen at least ten times. Read coverage stops 3 residues before the CDR3 terminus; the germline J gene supplies the remainder. V and J are TRBV30 and TRBJ1-2; possibly TRBD1 for D (5 bases). Germline V lookup: CDR1 GTSNPN, CDR2 SVGIG (reference sequence). The CDR3 spans 13 residues. The CDR3 spells CAWTRTINWGYTF. CDR3 DNA (partial): TGTGCCTGGACCCGGACAATAAACTGGGGC.

This clone was found many times. The sequence runs out 3 residues before the end of the CDR3; the remainder is reconstructed from the germline J gene. The chain employs TRBV30 and TRBJ1-5; TRBD1 agrees at 9 bases. The V gene's germline CDR1 is GTSNPN and CDR2 SVGIG (reference sequence). This CDR3 region has 14 residues. Unmatched junction bases numbered 5, after V lost 4 bases and J lost 4 bases. CDR3 DNA (partial): TGTGCCTGGAACGGACAGGGGAAGAATCAGCCC. This translates into CAWNGQGKNQP. The whole CDR3 sequence is CAWNGQGKNQPQHF.

This clone occurred many times. Read coverage stops 3 residues before the CDR3 terminus; the germline J gene supplies the remainder. The chain links TRBV20-1 to TRBJ2-4; 9 positions agree with TRBD1. The CDR3 contains 11 residues. J lost 6 bases, V lost 6 bases, and 0 bases had no gene match. CDR1 is DFQATT, CDR2 SNEGSKA, per germline (reference sequence). The CDR3 protein is CSAGQGNIQYF. The CDR3 DNA, read in part, is TGCAGTGCGGGACAGGGAAACATT.

Points on this clone: The read is 3 residues too short to cover the CDR3 end, so that end is filled in from the germline J gene. The chain links TRBV5-1 to TRBJ1-2; D might be TRBD1 (5 bases). Germline V gives CDR1 SGHRS, CDR2 YFSETQ. The CDR3 is 14 amino acids. CDR3 region: CASSLEAGSRSYTF. The DNA read from the CDR3 is TGCGCCAGCAGCTTGGAGGCAGGGAGTAGGAGC.

In its sample, this clone was seen a few times. CDR3 DNA, as far as it was read: TGTGCCTGGAGCCCCGACAGGGATAGCAATCAGCCC. It codes for CAWSPDRDSNQP. The whole CDR3 protein reads CAWSPDRDSNQPQHF. The chain carries TRBV30 and TRBJ1-5; 7 nucleotides agree with TRBD1. With the read ending 3 residues before the CDR3 end, the germline J gene is used to fill in that end. The V gene's germline CDR1 is GTSNPN and CDR2 SVGIG (reference sequence). J was trimmed by 0 bases and V by 3 bases; bases with no gene match: 5. CDR3 length equals 15 residues.

This clone was found many times. The observed sequence ends 3 residues before the CDR3 terminus, with the missing tail filled in from the germline J gene. This chain uses TRBV19 with TRBJ1-2; D uncertain. Germline lookup yields CDR1 LNHDA and CDR2 SQIVND (reference sequence). This CDR3 contains 13 residues. The CDR3 sequence: CASSGERSGGYTF. The sequenced CDR3 bases are TGTGCCAGTAGTGGGGAGCGGAGCGGGGGC.

This clone showed up just a few times. Germline and junction disagree at one end, which may indicate a read error. The read falls 3 residues short of the CDR3 end, and the missing part is taken from the germline J gene. The same CDR3 is also encoded by other DNA sequences in this sample. This chain joins TRBV5-1 and TRBJ2-7; 8 bases align to TRBD1. The CDR3 sequence is 15 residues long. The germline CDR1 and CDR2 sequences are SGHRS and YFSETQ. The CDR3 is CASSFGQGLTDEQYF. The sequenced part of the CDR3 DNA is TGTGCCAGCAGCTTCGGACAGGGTTTAACAGACGAG.

Ten or more counts support this clone. Coverage ceases 3 residues before the CDR3 finishes, and the germline J gene fills in the end. V and J are TRBV28 and TRBJ1-1; D not certain. There are 13 residues in the CDR3. Looked up from germline, CDR1 is MDHEN and CDR2 is SYDVKM. The covered CDR3 bases are TGTGCCAGCAGTTTATCGCATTCGACTGCG. Its translation is CASSLSHSTA. In full, the CDR3 reads CASSLSHSTAAFF.

The CDR3 loop reads CSARGGAIYGYTF. The DNA read from the CDR3 is TGCAGTGCTAGGGGAGGGGCAATCTATGGC. The chain carries TRBV20-1 and TRBJ1-2; TRBD1 is a possible D gene (5 bases). The CDR3 extends 3 residues past the end of the read, so its final part is completed from the germline J gene. CDR3 length: 13 residues. Per the germline V gene, CDR1 is DFQATT and CDR2 is SNEGSKA (reference sequence). V lost 3 bases and J 4 bases, leaving 12 bases between the germline ends.

This clone showed up many times. The read gets to within 3 residues of the CDR3 end, and the germline J gene fills in the rest. The chain is built from TRBV2 and TRBJ1-3; the D gene is possibly TRBD1 (5 bases). The V gene's germline CDR1 is SNHLY and CDR2 FYNNEI. The CDR3 covers 14 residues. V dropped 6 bases and J dropped 6 bases, with 15 bases sitting between them. CDR3 bases read: TGTGCCAGCAGCAACAGTGGGGCGGAAAACACC. Protein product: CASSNSGAENT. Given in full, the CDR3 is CASSNSGAENTIYF. Looking up the rest from reference TRBV2 and TRBJ1-3 gives the full variable domain: EPEVTQTPSHQVTQMGQEVILRCVPISNHLYFYWYRQILGQKVEFLVSFYNNEISEKSEIFDDQFSVERPDGSNFTLKIRSTKLEDSAMYFCASSNSGAENTIYFGEGSWLTVV.

This clone has at least ten counts. The CDR3 goes on 3 residues after the read ends, and that part is filled in from the germline J gene. The chain uses TRBV10-3 and TRBJ2-1, with 7 nucleotides matching TRBD1. Germline-derived CDR1 and CDR2 are ENHRY and SYGVKD. This CDR3 spans 16 amino acids. V lost 6 bases to trimming and J lost 7 bases; unmatched junction nucleotides: 15. This CDR3 reads CAIRSTTGEIYNEQFF. Incomplete CDR3 DNA: TGTGCCATCAGGAGCACTACAGGGGAGATCTATAATGAG.

In its sample, this clone ranks as large. The CDR3 is cut off 3 residues early in the read; its end comes from the germline J gene. The chain is built from TRBV7-3 and TRBJ2-7; maybe TRBD1 (6 bases). The V end was cut by 8 bases, the J end by 2 bases, with 13 bases between. The germline gives CDR1 SGHTA, CDR2 FQGTGA. The CDR3 length is 13 residues. The sequenced part of the CDR3 DNA is TGTGCCAGCGGAACCGGGGACACCTACGAG. Translation: CASGTGDTYE. The full CDR3 protein is CASGTGDTYEQYF.

This clone was observed a handful of times. The CDR3 end lies 3 residues beyond the end of the read and is filled in from the germline J gene. This chain connects TRBV7-3 to TRBJ2-1, with D possibly TRBD2 on 6 matching bases. Germline values: CDR1 SGHTA, CDR2 FQGTGA. Trimming took off 3 bases at V and 5 bases at J, with 11 bases between the two ends. This CDR3 has 14 residues. CDR3 protein: CASSFSGGNNEQFF. The sequenced CDR3 bases are TGTGCCAGCAGCTTTAGCGGAGGGAACAATGAG.

This clone has a count of ten or more. The CDR3 extends 3 residues past the end of the read, so its final part is completed from the germline J gene. V and J are TRBV7-2 and TRBJ1-1, with 8 bases aligning to TRBD1. CDR3 length: 14 residues. V shed 5 bases and J 7 bases; nucleotides not matched to a gene: 9. Germline V gene data show CDR1 as SGHTA and CDR2 as FQGNSA. Incomplete CDR3 DNA: TGTGCCAGCAGCGGAAACCAGGGGGCGGGTGAA. The encoded protein is CASSGNQGAGE. From start to end, the CDR3 is CASSGNQGAGEAFF.

About this clone itself: The DNA ends 3 residues before the CDR3 does, and the rest of the CDR3 is filled in from the germline J gene. The V call is TRBV10-2, the J call TRBJ2-7; 7 nucleotides agree with TRBD1. From germline, CDR1 is WSHSY and CDR2 SAAADI. The CDR3 is made up of 12 amino acids. J was trimmed by 4 bases and V by 9 bases; bases with no gene match: 6. CDR3 in amino acids: CASRQGSYEQYF. CDR3 bases read: TGCGCCAGTAGACAGGGTTCGTACGAG.

This clone turned up a few times. The read ends 3 residues early relative to the CDR3; the germline J gene fills the gap. V gene TRBV20-1 combines with J gene TRBJ2-1; 12 bases fit TRBD2. V gave up 3 bases and J gave up 4 bases; unmatched junction bases: 7. This CDR3 comprises 16 residues. Germline CDR1 reads DFQATT; CDR2 reads SNEGSKA (reference sequence). This CDR3 reads CSARKASGGVYNEQFF. CDR3 bases read: TGCAGTGCTAGGAAGGCTAGCGGGGGGGTTTACAATGAG.

In its sample, this clone was seen many times. The read ends 3 residues shy of where the CDR3 ends; the end is completed using the germline J gene. The chain has TRBV2 and TRBJ1-5; D remains ambiguous. Looked up from germline, CDR1 is SNHLY and CDR2 is FYNNEI. Trimming cost V 4 bases and J 3 bases, with 10 bases left between them. The CDR3 is made up of 14 amino acids. The part of the CDR3 DNA that was read is TGTGCCAGCAGTGTGAGGCAGAACAATCAGCCC. As protein: CASSVRQNNQP. The full CDR3 protein reads CASSVRQNNQPQHF.

This clone was found many times. The read is 3 residues too short to cover the CDR3 end, so that end is filled in from the germline J gene. The chain joins TRBV15 to TRBJ2-7; D possibly corresponds to TRBD1 (5 bases). The CDR3 spans 14 residues. From germline, CDR1 is LNHNV and CDR2 YYDKDF (reference sequence). Trimming cost V 1 base and J 6 bases, with 13 bases left between them. The sequenced CDR3 bases are TGTGCCACCAGCAGAGTAGGGGCTTACAGCGAG. This gives the protein CATSRVGAYSE. The whole CDR3 sequence reads CATSRVGAYSEQYF.

This clone was recorded at least ten times. The read ends 3 residues early relative to the CDR3; the germline J gene fills the gap. The chain uses TRBV7-2 and TRBJ2-7, with 8 bases lining up with TRBD2. This CDR3 region has 15 residues. V was clipped by 2 bases and J by 2 bases; unmatched bases: 5. In germline, CDR1 is SGHTA, CDR2 FQGNSA. The CDR3 DNA, read in part, is TGTGCCAGCAGCTTATATGCCGGGGGGGCCTACGAG. It is translated as CASSLYAGGAYE. Given in full, the CDR3 is CASSLYAGGAYEQYF.

A remark on this clone: Coverage ceases 3 residues before the CDR3 finishes, and the germline J gene fills in the end. The chain joins TRBV6-2 or TRBV6-3 to TRBJ1-1; TRBD1 is a possible D gene (6 bases). V was cut by 1 base and J by 3 bases, with 15 bases left in between. CDR1 is MNHEY, CDR2 SVGEGT, per germline. The CDR3 loop spans 16 amino acids. Incomplete CDR3 DNA: TGTGCCAGCAGTTACTTTTTGGCAGGGGCGTACACTGAA. As protein: CASSYFLAGAYTE. The entire CDR3 sequence reads CASSYFLAGAYTEAFF.

In regard to this clone: The DNA ends 3 residues before the CDR3 does, and the rest of the CDR3 is filled in from the germline J gene. This chain links TRBV7-9 with TRBJ1-4; D perhaps matches TRBD1 (5 bases). V lost 5 bases and J 7 bases, leaving 14 bases between the germline ends. CDR1 is SEHNR and CDR2 is FQNEAQ in the germline V gene (reference sequence). The CDR3 contains 14 residues. The CDR3 reads CASSPGGGGEKLFF. The covered CDR3 bases are TGTGCCAGCAGCCCCGGGGGGGGAGGTGAAAAA.

This clone was observed at least ten times. The read gets to within 3 residues of the CDR3 end, and the germline J gene fills in the rest. The chain employs TRBV20-1 and TRBJ2-7, with TRBD1 as a possible D gene (6 bases). CDR1 DFQATT and CDR2 SNEGSKA come from the germline V gene (reference sequence). V lost 4 bases and J lost 0, with 13 bases in between. The CDR3 consists of 14 residues. The part of the CDR3 DNA that was read is TGCAGTGCTATCTCGACAGGAAACTCCTACGAG. Its protein is CSAISTGNSYE. The CDR3 reads in full as CSAISTGNSYEQYF.

This clone was detected many times. The read is 3 residues too short to cover the CDR3 end, so that end is filled in from the germline J gene. This chain joins TRBV10-3 and TRBJ2-3; maybe TRBD2 (7 bases). CDR1 ENHRY and CDR2 SYGVKD come from the germline V gene. Trimming stripped 6 bases from V and 2 bases from J, with 18 bases between. The CDR3 is 16 residues long. CDR3 in amino acids: CAIRDGEGEFTDTQYF. The CDR3 DNA, read in part, is TGTGCCATCAGGGATGGGGAGGGGGAGTTCACAGATACG.

This clone was counted only a few times. The sequenced fragment ends 3 residues before the CDR3 boundary, so the rest is inferred from the germline J gene. The chain carries TRBV2 and TRBJ1-6, with D possibly matching TRBD1 (5 bases). The germline V and J ends were trimmed by 4 bases and 10 bases, with 20 bases remaining between them. The CDR3 extends over 16 amino acids. The V gene's germline CDR1 is SNHLY and CDR2 FYNNEI. The CDR3 reads CASSGDSVVTRSPLHF. Partial CDR3 DNA: TGTGCCAGCAGTGGCGACAGCGTTGTGACCAGGTCACCC. The full variable domain, completed using reference TRBV2 and TRBJ1-6, is EPEVTQTPSHQVTQMGQEVILRCVPISNHLYFYWYRQILGQKVEFLVSFYNNEISEKSEIFDDQFSVERPDGSNFTLKIRSTKLEDSAMYFCASSGDSVVTRSPLHFGNGTRLTVT.

This clone was seen ten or more times. CDR3 sequence reads: CSVETGNRETQYF. The sequenced part of the CDR3 DNA is TGCAGCGTTGAAACAGGGAATAGAGAGACC. The chain links TRBV29-1 to TRBJ2-5; D might be TRBD1 (6 bases). The read stops 3 residues short of the end of the CDR3; the missing end is completed from the germline J gene. This CDR3 comprises 13 residues. Between the trimmed V and J ends, which lost 2 bases and 4 bases, there was a span of 11 bases. CDR1 and CDR2 (germline): SQVTM, ANQGSEA.

This clone has just a few counts. The read ends 3 residues shy of where the CDR3 ends; the end is completed using the germline J gene. This chain uses TRBV19 with TRBJ2-6; D is perhaps TRBD1 (5 bases). Germline V gene data show CDR1 as LNHDA and CDR2 as SQIVND (reference sequence). The V end was cut by 5 bases, the J end by 0 bases, with 17 bases between. The CDR3 length is 18 residues. CDR3 DNA, as far as it was read: TGTGCCAGTAGTGGAAGTGACAGCATTTACTCTGGGGCCAACGTC. It translates to CASSGSDSIYSGANV. The complete CDR3 reads CASSGSDSIYSGANVLTF.

This clone was recorded many times. The CDR3 end lies 3 residues beyond the end of the read and is filled in from the germline J gene. The V call is TRBV20-1, the J call TRBJ2-7; D might be TRBD2 (5 bases). V was trimmed by 5 bases and J by 2 bases, leaving 10 bases between them. CDR1 is DFQATT, CDR2 SNEGSKA, per germline (reference sequence). The CDR3 extends over 12 amino acids. Partial CDR3 DNA: TGCAGTGCTGGACGGGGTACCTACGAG. Translation: CSAGRGTYE. The entire CDR3 protein reads CSAGRGTYEQYF.

This clone was counted only a few times. The read ends 3 residues early relative to the CDR3; the germline J gene fills the gap. The V call is TRBV6-2 or TRBV6-3, the J call TRBJ2-7; no clear D gene. The germline V gene encodes CDR1 MNHEY and CDR2 SVGEGT. This CDR3 has 14 amino acids. Trimming cost V 5 bases and J 3 bases, with 14 bases left between them. CDR3 DNA, as far as it was read: TGTGCCAGCAGTAAGGCTGTAAACGTCTACGAG. Amino acids: CASSKAVNVYE. The whole CDR3 reads CASSKAVNVYEQYF.